This T cell receptor (beta chain) was obtained from a study of cytomegalovirus exposure and HLA in healthy donors. Study-level findings and limits: Accounts indicate the classifier identified cytomegalovirus status with strong specificity and sensitivity.

The V gene's germline CDR1 is MNHEY and CDR2 SMNVEV (reference sequence). The J segment lost 5 bases and the V segment lost 6 bases, leaving 11 bases of the junction unmatched. The CDR3 runs 15 residues. Of note for this clone: Its antigen is currently unknown.

PCR involved 60 Vbeta and 13 Jbeta primers. Libraries were prepared by immunoSEQ multiplex PCR; TCRdb keeps only in-frame clonotypes and omits some of them. This sample yields approximately 93,000 clones, of which over 65% are seen a single time; approximately 3.6% belongs to the top ten. The source material was PBMCs. The clonotype comes from a man aged 50 to 59 in good health and CMV-seronegative. The chain recombines TRBV27 with TRBJ1-1; TRBD1 matches 8 bases. The CDR3 reads CASRDATGVATEAFF. In DNA, the CDR3 is TGTGCCAGCAGGGATGCGACAGGGGTAGCAACTGAAGCTTTCTTT.